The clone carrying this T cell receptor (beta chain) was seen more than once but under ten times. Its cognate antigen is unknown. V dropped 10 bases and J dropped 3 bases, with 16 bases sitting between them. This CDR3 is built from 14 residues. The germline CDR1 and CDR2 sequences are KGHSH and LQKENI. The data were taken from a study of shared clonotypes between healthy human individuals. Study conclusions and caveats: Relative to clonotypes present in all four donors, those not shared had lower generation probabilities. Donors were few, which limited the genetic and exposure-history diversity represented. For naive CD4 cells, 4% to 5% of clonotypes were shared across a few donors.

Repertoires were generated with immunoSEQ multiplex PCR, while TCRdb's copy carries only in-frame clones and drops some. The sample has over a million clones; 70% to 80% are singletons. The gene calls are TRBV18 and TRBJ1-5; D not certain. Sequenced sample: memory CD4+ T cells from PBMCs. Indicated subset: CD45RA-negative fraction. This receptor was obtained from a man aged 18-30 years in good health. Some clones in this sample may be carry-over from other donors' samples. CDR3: CATRQDSLNQPQHF. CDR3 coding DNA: TGTGCCACCCGGCAGGATTCTCTCAATCAGCCCCAGCATTTT.